This T cell receptor (beta chain) derives from a study of beta chain features in type 1 diabetes. Study details: Patients shared similar age, gender and cell yields with healthy donors.

Stem cell-like memory, regulatory, central memory and naive CD4+ cells were sorted via CD45RO/CCR7/CD25/CD127/CD95/CD27. This clone was detected once. Expressed TCRB transcripts were sequenced because the isolated RNA had all been reverse transcribed beforehand. Profiled with immunoSEQ multiplex PCR; TCRdb holds only in-frame clones, not every one. The sample includes 850,000 to 900,000 clones, 17% of them seen just once. The CDR3 extends over 14 amino acids. V lost 6 bases and J lost 8, with 16 bases in between. Germline loops: CDR1 MDHEN, CDR2 SYDVKM. This rearrangement joins TRBV28 to TRBJ1-4; possibly TRBD1 for D (5 bases). The TCR sequence derives from a woman aged 18-29 years in good health. The sequencing input was naive CD4+ T cells from blood. CDR3 residues: CASRTSWGGEKLFF. CDR3 in DNA: TGTGCCAGCAGGACATCCTGGGGGGGAGAAAAACTGTTTTTT.